Included here is one TCR beta chain sequence, with context. The sample holds a few counts of this clone. Which antigen it targets is not known. Base qualities were left out, and no much larger clone turns up one base away. TCRbeta CDR3 regions were amplified from genomic DNA using the immunoSEQ Assay, a bias-controlled multiplex PCR. The study's own analysis went as follows. Within the assay, amplification of reference gene primers was used to estimate how many nucleated cells each sample contained. To quantify the absolute abundance of each unique TCRbeta CDR3 rearrangement, sequence reads were collapsed and filtered. For each sample, productive Simpson clonality was calculated as the square root of Simpson's diversity index over productive rearrangements. TCRdb holds this immuneACCESS table with in-frame rearrangements only. Some clones are missing; in checked studies, unresolved V genes explain under half, and the rest has no known cause. V, J and clone size are taken as reported in that table, and D and trimming were inferred from the DNA itself. The sample data list roughly 200,000 clones, and around 90% of these were observed just once. The ten top clones hold 2.6% of the sample.

Participants in the prospective study were aged roughly 18 to 89 years, lived in some 24 United States geographic areas, and enrolled through a virtual design. Cohort assignment in the prospective study relied on participant-reported clinical history from a screening survey and a study questionnaire. Recovered participants in ImmuneRACE Cohort 3 were defined by two consecutive negative NP/OP PCR tests, clearance by a healthcare professional, or resolution of symptoms. Mobile phlebotomists in the prospective study collected whole blood, serum and a nasopharyngeal or oropharyngeal swab from every participant. Over a roughly 2-month period, participants in the prospective study had the option of providing additional blood draws and questionnaires. Before DNA extraction, blood samples from the prospective study were shipped at room temperature or frozen. These data are taken from a study of blood T cell repertoires in COVID-19 (dated by TCRdb to 2020 to 2022). In terms of the full investigation: Collaborator samples came from the United States, Italy and Spain and covered acute and convalescent phases of COVID-19. The material from the prospective study consisted of cDNA or gDNA derived from T cells, B-cell-depleted T cells, or PBMCs. The dataset comprised deeply sampled blood TCRbeta repertoires from subjects exposed to, actively infected with, or recovered from COVID-19. The repertoires were released in a freely available public database intended as a resource for research on the immune response to SARS-CoV-2. Samples came from the ongoing ImmuneRACE study (first 160 participants) plus 1,254 subjects from 6 global collaborators. The sample metadata nearly always contained a de-identified subject ID, COVID-19 status, age in years and sex. Where available, HLA class I and class II types were obtained from metadata supplied by the sample provider rather than from assay-based typing.

Ends trimmed: V by 4 bases, J by 5 bases; bases unmatched to a gene: 6. CDR1 is given as SEHNR and CDR2 as FQNEAQ, both from the germline V gene (reference sequence). Its CDR3 holds 14 amino acids, cysteine through phenylalanine. Only the CDR3 region is kept as DNA, spanning 42 bases read in frame from base 1. Findings and caveats that apply to the study as a whole: Clinical and demographic metadata were provided uncurated, with the amount varying by source and participant.

The TCR sequence derives from a woman between 25 and 40 years old who had recovered from COVID-19. The sequence is built from TRBV7-9 and TRBJ1-1, with 8 bases in between that match TRBD1. Sequenced: PBMCs or T cells enriched from blood (not recorded which). The CDR3 in this case is CASSSDRETTEAFF. In nucleotide form, the sequence is TGTGCCAGCAGCTCGGACAGGGAAACAACTGAAGCTTTCTTT.